Each of the 32 T cell receptor beta chains below was sequenced from the same sample in a study of neurological immune-mediated disorders. TCRdb recomputed calls from the 5' RACE reads with MiXCR, one row per CDR3 protein. The repertoire holds tens of thousands of distinct CDR3 sequences, with 17% as singletons. Sequenced input: PBMCs. These receptor sequences come from a middle-aged woman in good health.

With respect to this clonotype: This clone may be a read error of a much larger clone one base away. The chain employs TRBV4-2 and TRBJ1-5; 9 positions match TRBD1. Looked up from germline, CDR1 is LGHNA and CDR2 is YNFKEQ. The CDR3 length is 15 residues. CDR3 protein: CASSRTTGGNKPQHF. The CDR3 DNA reads as TGTGCCAGCAGCCGCACCACAGGGGGCAATAAGCCCCAGCATTTT.

This clonotype was seen at least ten times. The J gene is TRBJ2-7, the V gene TRBV5-1, with D maybe TRBD1 (6 bases). Trimming removed 5 bases at V and 3 bases at J, with 12 bases between. Germline V gives CDR1 SGHRS, CDR2 YFSETQ. This CDR3 comprises 13 residues. The DNA for the CDR3 is TGCGCCAGCAGACTAAGACAGGACTACGAGCAGTACTTC. It encodes CASRLRQDYEQYF.

This clonotype was seen just once. V gene TRBV29-1 combines with J gene TRBJ1-4; D remains ambiguous. Deletions cut 1 base from V and 8 bases from J, with 17 bases between. The CDR3 length is 15 residues. The germline V gene has CDR1 SQVTM and CDR2 ANQGSEA. CDR3 residues: CSVEGVAPLSEKLFF. As DNA, the CDR3 is TGCAGCGTTGAAGGGGTCGCCCCCCTCAGCGAAAAACTGTTTTTT.

This clonotype occurred many times. The chain uses TRBV20-1 and TRBJ2-1; D unresolved. Trimming took 6 bases from V and 7 from J, leaving 16 bases between them. CDR1 is DFQATT, CDR2 SNEGSKA, per germline (reference sequence). The CDR3 consists of 13 residues. CDR3 in DNA: TGCAGTGCGCAGATTAAAATTAGGAATGAGCAGTTCTTC. This codes for CSAQIKIRNEQFF.

This clonotype has more than one count but fewer than ten. This chain connects TRBV5-5 to TRBJ1-5; no firm D call. Germline CDR1 SGHKS, CDR2 YYEKEE (reference sequence). The CDR3 sequence is 14 residues long. The ends were cut back, 0 bases at V and 5 bases at J, with 9 bases in the middle. CDR3 region: CASSLAGADQPQHF. CDR3 sequence (DNA): TGTGCCAGCAGCTTGGCGGGCGCGGATCAGCCCCAGCATTTT.

This clonotype was observed many times. The V and J genes are TRBV4-1 and TRBJ2-3, with 13 bases aligning to TRBD2. J lost 1 base, V lost 2 bases, and 3 bases had no gene match. This CDR3 spans 17 amino acids. From germline, CDR1 is MGHRA and CDR2 YSYEKL. CDR3 in DNA: TGCGCCAGCAGCCAACCCACTAGCGGGGGGGGCACAGATACGCAGTATTTT. Translation gives CASSQPTSGGGTDTQYF.

This clonotype was seen at least ten times. The rearrangement links TRBV9 to TRBJ2-6; 10 bases match TRBD2. This CDR3 has 19 amino acids. CDR1 is SGDLS and CDR2 is YYNGEE in the germline V gene. With V trimmed by 3 bases and J by 0 bases, 9 bases remained unmatched. CDR3 nucleotide sequence: TGTGCCAGCAGCGCCTTGGGTAGCGGGGGGTCCTCTGGGGCCAACGTCCTGACTTTC. Encoded protein: CASSALGSGGSSGANVLTF.

This clonotype was observed at least ten times. This rearrangement joins TRBV7-2 to TRBJ1-3; TRBD1 is a possible D gene (5 bases). CDR1 SGHTA and CDR2 FQGNSA come from the germline V gene. The V end lost 5 bases, the J end lost 2 bases, and 13 bases lay between the germline ends. The CDR3 is made up of 15 amino acids. CDR3 nucleotides: TGTGCCAGCAGCCCTGACAGAACCCCTGGAAACACCATATATTTT. Amino acid sequence: CASSPDRTPGNTIYF.

This clonotype was found many times. The chain links TRBV20-1 to TRBJ2-1; 8 bases are a match to TRBD2. The CDR3 is 15 amino acids. After removal of 0 bases from V and 8 bases from J, the junction contained 9 bases not matched to a gene. Germline-derived CDR1 and CDR2 are DFQATT and SNEGSKA (reference sequence). CDR3 nucleotide sequence: TGCAGTGCTAGAGATCCGGGGGGGGCCGGGGATGAGCAGTTCTTC. Its translation is CSARDPGGAGDEQFF.

This clonotype has at least ten counts. V is TRBV2 and J is TRBJ2-6; 7 bases are shared with TRBD2. In germline, CDR1 is SNHLY, CDR2 FYNNEI. CDR3 size: 15 residues. J gave up 2 bases and V 3 bases, and 1 base lay outside the gene matches. CDR3 sequence reads: CASSEAGAGANVLTF. CDR3 bases: TGTGCCAGCAGTGAGGCGGGGGCTGGGGCCAACGTCCTGACTTTC.

The chain carries TRBV7-2 and TRBJ2-1, with D maybe TRBD2 (6 bases). The CDR3 covers 16 residues. The germline CDR1 and CDR2 sequences are SGHTA and FQGNSA. Deletions cut 5 bases from V and 2 bases from J, with 16 bases between. In nucleotides, the CDR3 is TGTGCCAGCAGCGGACAAGGGACGGGGGCCTACAATGAGCAGTTCTTC. Its translation is CASSGQGTGAYNEQFF.

The chain joins TRBV10-2 to TRBJ2-6; D is possibly TRBD1 (5 bases). V was clipped by 4 bases and J by 0 bases, with 13 bases between them. CDR1 and CDR2 (germline): WSHSY, SAAADI. This CDR3 contains 17 residues. The chain's CDR3 is CASSGLDTNSGANVLTF. The CDR3 DNA sequence: TGCGCCAGCAGTGGGTTGGACACGAACTCTGGGGCCAACGTCCTGACTTTC.

This clonotype has ten or more counts. V and J are TRBV11-2 and TRBJ1-2, with 8 positions matching TRBD1. There are 15 residues in the CDR3. Germline trimming cut 0 bases from V and 7 bases from J; bases unmatched to any gene: 7. CDR1 is SGHAT, CDR2 FQNNGV, per germline. The DNA for the CDR3 is TGTGCCAGCAGCTTAGAGGGCAGGGGGCCGGTTGGCTACACCTTC. Translated, it gives CASSLEGRGPVGYTF.

This clonotype was seen many times. The chain employs TRBV28 and TRBJ1-2; D remains ambiguous. This CDR3 region has 14 residues. CDR1 is MDHEN, CDR2 SYDVKM, per germline. Deletions cut 4 bases from V and 0 bases from J, with 9 bases between. Here the CDR3 reads CASSWAGTNYGYTF. The DNA of the CDR3 is TGTGCCAGCAGTTGGGCTGGGACTAACTATGGCTACACCTTC.

This clonotype was seen ten or more times. This chain links TRBV5-1 with TRBJ2-6, with D unclear. The CDR3 spans 15 residues. Germline V gene data show CDR1 as SGHRS and CDR2 as YFSETQ. The V end was cut by 3 bases, the J end by 1 base, with 8 bases between. This CDR3 is CASSSPRSGANVLTF. In DNA form, the CDR3 reads TGCGCCAGCAGCTCCCCCCGATCTGGGGCCAACGTCCTGACTTTC.

This clonotype counts as medium-sized. The CDR3 bases are TGTGCCAGCAGCTTGACAGGGGGCCCCACTGAAGCTTTCTTT. Translated, it gives CASSLTGGPTEAFF. The genes are TRBV5-8 and TRBJ1-1; TRBD1 matches at 9 bases. Germline V gene lookup returns CDR1 SGHTS and CDR2 YDEGEE. This CDR3 is built from 14 residues. J gave up 4 bases and V 1 base, and 2 bases lay outside the gene matches.

This clonotype was seen repeatedly, ten times or more. The genes are TRBV12-3 or TRBV12-4 and TRBJ1-1, with D perhaps TRBD1 (6 bases). The V end lost 1 base, the J end lost 7 bases, and 13 bases lay between the germline ends. The CDR3 covers 14 residues. For the CDR3, the DNA is TGTGCCAGCAGTTTAGACAGGGAGAGGGGTGAAGCTTTCTTT. Protein: CASSLDRERGEAFF.

The CDR3: CASSPGEMNTEAFF. For the CDR3, the DNA is TGTGCCAGCAGTCCAGGGGAGATGAACACTGAAGCTTTCTTT. The rearrangement uses TRBV6-2 or TRBV6-3 and TRBJ1-1; D may be TRBD1 (6 bases). Looked up from germline, CDR1 is MNHEY and CDR2 is SVGEGT. The CDR3 sequence is 14 residues long. The ends were cut back, 5 bases at V and 0 bases at J, with 10 bases in the middle.

This clonotype was found many times. J is TRBJ1-3 and V is TRBV9; D not certain. CDR1 is SGDLS, CDR2 YYNGEE, per germline. Trimming removed 7 bases from V and 0 bases from J, with 11 bases in between. The length of the CDR3 is 14 residues. CDR3 in DNA: TGTGCCAGCGGGCGGGAACTCTCTGGAAACACCATATATTTT. It specifies CASGRELSGNTIYF.

This clonotype was seen ten or more times. The rearrangement uses TRBV24-1 and TRBJ2-2, with D possibly TRBD1 on 5 matching bases. Trimming stripped 4 bases from V and 3 bases from J, with 8 bases between. Germline assignment: CDR1 KGHDR and CDR2 SFDVKD. This CDR3 comprises 14 residues. Written as DNA, the CDR3 is TGTGCCACCAGTGAAAGGGGTGACACCGGGGAGCTGTTTTTT. Translation: CATSERGDTGELFF.

This clonotype was recorded at least ten times. The V call is TRBV2, the J call TRBJ2-3, with 13 bases fitting TRBD2. This CDR3 is built from 15 residues. With V trimmed by 8 bases and J by 3 bases, 5 bases remained unmatched. The V gene's germline CDR1 is SNHLY and CDR2 FYNNEI. The CDR3 DNA sequence: TGTGCCAGCGACCGACTAGCGGGGGGAACAGATACGCAGTATTTT. It specifies CASDRLAGGTDTQYF.

This clonotype was observed many times. V usage is TRBV2 and J usage is TRBJ1-5, with D unresolved. The CDR3 totals 15 residues. Between the trimmed V and J ends, which lost 3 bases and 3 bases, there was a span of 12 bases. Germline CDR1 and CDR2: SNHLY and FYNNEI. CDR3 bases: TGTGCCAGCAGTGATGGGCGGAGGTCCAATCAGCCCCAGCATTTT. Its translation: CASSDGRRSNQPQHF. Supplemented by reference TRBV2 and TRBJ1-5, the full variable domain reads EPEVTQTPSHQVTQMGQEVILRCVPISNHLYFYWYRQILGQKVEFLVSFYNNEISEKSEIFDDQFSVERPDGSNFTLKIRSTKLEDSAMYFCASSDGRRSNQPQHFGDGTRLSIL.

This clonotype has only a few counts. The chain couples TRBV14 to TRBJ2-7; 8 bases are shared with TRBD1. Trimming took 4 bases from V and 3 from J; bases not matched to a gene: 11. Germline CDR1 and CDR2: SGHDN and FVKESK. The CDR3 is 16 amino acids. The CDR3 region has the DNA TGTGCCAGCAGCCTGATATACCGGGACAGGTTCTACGAGCAGTACTTC. This encodes CASSLIYRDRFYEQYF.

This clonotype was counted ten times or more. J is TRBJ1-1 and V is TRBV3-1, with TRBD1 identical over 8 bases. The germline gives CDR1 LGHDT, CDR2 YNNKEL (reference sequence). Germline trimming cut 5 bases from V and 3 bases from J; bases unmatched to any gene: 5. This CDR3 contains 14 residues. The CDR3, as DNA: TGTGCCAGCAGCATTGGACAGGGCTACACTGAAGCTTTCTTT. It codes for CASSIGQGYTEAFF.

This clonotype was seen only a few times. The chain carries TRBV6-2 or TRBV6-3 and TRBJ2-7; D is unclear. V lost 0 bases and J lost 3, with 6 bases in between. Germline assignment: CDR1 MNHEY and CDR2 SVGEGT. The CDR3 runs to 13 residues. The CDR3: CASSYSGIYEQYF. CDR3 bases: TGTGCCAGCAGTTACTCGGGGATCTACGAGCAGTACTTC.

In its sample, this clonotype was seen once. A read error may explain this, as a much larger clone is one base away. The chain is built from TRBV6-6 and TRBJ1-2; the D is unclear. V was clipped by 7 bases and J by 6 bases, with 15 bases between them. CDR1 is MNHNY, CDR2 SVGAGI, per germline (reference sequence). The CDR3 spans 13 residues. The CDR3 spells CASKWAGGNGYTF. Written as DNA, the CDR3 is TGTGCCAGCAAGTGGGCAGGAGGGAATGGCTACACCTTC.

This clonotype was picked up many times. The chain is built from TRBV5-6 and TRBJ1-1; no definite D call. Trimming took 3 bases from V and 5 from J, leaving 8 bases between them. From germline, CDR1 is SGHDT and CDR2 YYEEEE. This CDR3 is built from 12 residues. The CDR3 nucleotides are TGTGCCAGCAGCTCACGTTGGACTGAAGCTTTCTTT. Its translation: CASSSRWTEAFF.

This clonotype was seen repeatedly, ten times or more. The CDR3 nucleotides are TGTGCCAGCAGTGGTAGGCCGGGAATCGAGCAGTACGTC. This encodes CASSGRPGIEQYV. The chain combines TRBV28 with TRBJ2-7; D might be TRBD2 (5 bases). CDR3 size: 13 residues. V lost 5 bases to trimming and J lost 6 bases, with 14 bases between them. Germline CDR1 is MDHEN and CDR2 is SYDVKM.

This chain joins TRBV28 and TRBJ2-7; no clear D. V lost 5 bases and J 3 bases, leaving 11 bases between the germline ends. Germline CDR1 MDHEN, CDR2 SYDVKM. This CDR3 has 13 amino acids. For the CDR3, the DNA is TGTGCCAGCAGTGGACCGGGCCACTACGAGCAGTACGTC. This sequence encodes CASSGPGHYEQYV.

The chain links TRBV7-8 to TRBJ2-7; D remains unclear. This CDR3 is 18 amino acids long. Looked up from germline, CDR1 is SGHVS and CDR2 is FQNEAQ. Trimming took 4 bases from V and 5 from J, leaving 27 bases between them. Written as DNA, the CDR3 is TGTGCCAGCAGCTCGGACGGTGATGGTGAGGATGTGGAAAACGAGCAGTACTTC. Residues: CASSSDGDGEDVENEQYF.

At least ten counts were recorded for this clonotype. V gene TRBV5-1 combines with J gene TRBJ1-6, with 7 bases lining up with TRBD1. The CDR3 length is 17 residues. Trimming removed 0 bases from V and 3 bases from J; junction bases left unmatched: 6. In germline, CDR1 is SGHRS, CDR2 YFSETQ. CDR3 sequence reads: CASSLATGSNYNSPLHF. The CDR3 nucleotides read TGCGCCAGCAGCTTGGCGACAGGGTCGAACTATAATTCACCCCTCCACTTT.

About this clonotype itself: A read error may account for a junction end that differs from germline. The chain links TRBV9 to TRBJ2-3; D gene ambiguous. Germline values: CDR1 SGDLS, CDR2 YYNGEE. This CDR3 contains 14 residues. The CDR3 region is CVSSANPSTDTQYF. CDR3 nucleotide sequence: TGTGTCAGCAGCGCCAACCCCAGCACAGATACGCAGTATTTT.